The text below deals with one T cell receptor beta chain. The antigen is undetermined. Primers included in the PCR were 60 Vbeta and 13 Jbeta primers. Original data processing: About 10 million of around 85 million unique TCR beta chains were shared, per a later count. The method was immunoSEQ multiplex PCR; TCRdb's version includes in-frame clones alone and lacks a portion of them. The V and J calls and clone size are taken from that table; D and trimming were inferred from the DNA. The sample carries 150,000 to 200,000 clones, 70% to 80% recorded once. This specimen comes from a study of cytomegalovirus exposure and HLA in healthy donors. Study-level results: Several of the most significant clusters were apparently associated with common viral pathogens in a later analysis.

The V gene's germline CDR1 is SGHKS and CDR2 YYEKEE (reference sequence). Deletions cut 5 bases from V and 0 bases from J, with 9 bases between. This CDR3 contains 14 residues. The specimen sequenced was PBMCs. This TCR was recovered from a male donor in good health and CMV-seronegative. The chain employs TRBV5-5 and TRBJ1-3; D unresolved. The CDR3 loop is CASSPPNSGNTIYF. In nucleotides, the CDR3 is TGTGCCAGCAGTCCCCCTAACTCTGGAAACACCATATATTTT.